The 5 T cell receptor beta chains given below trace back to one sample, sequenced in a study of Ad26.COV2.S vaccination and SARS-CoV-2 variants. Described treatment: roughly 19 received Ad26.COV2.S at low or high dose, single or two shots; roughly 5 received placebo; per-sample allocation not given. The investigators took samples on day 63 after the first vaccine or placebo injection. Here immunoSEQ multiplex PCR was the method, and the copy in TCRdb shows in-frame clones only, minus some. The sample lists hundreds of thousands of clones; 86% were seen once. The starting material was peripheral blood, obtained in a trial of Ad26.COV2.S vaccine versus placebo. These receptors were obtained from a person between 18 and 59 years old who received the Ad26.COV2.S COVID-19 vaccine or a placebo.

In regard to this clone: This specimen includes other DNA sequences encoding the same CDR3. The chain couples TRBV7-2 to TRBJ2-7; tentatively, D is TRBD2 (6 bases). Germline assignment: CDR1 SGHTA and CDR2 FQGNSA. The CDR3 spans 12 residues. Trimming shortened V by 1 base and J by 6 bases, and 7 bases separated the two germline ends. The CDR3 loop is CASSLGRGEQYF. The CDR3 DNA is TGTGCCAGCAGCTTAGGGAGGGGCGAGCAGTACTTC.

The chain's CDR3 is CASSQFLQGTNTIYF. As DNA, the CDR3 is TGCGCCAGCAGCCAATTCTTACAGGGAACAAACACCATATATTTT. This rearrangement joins TRBV4-3 to TRBJ1-3; TRBD1 is a possible D gene (6 bases). Germline V lookup: CDR1 LGHNA, CDR2 YSLEER. Trimming removed 2 bases from V and 6 bases from J, with 14 bases in between. The CDR3 spans 15 residues.

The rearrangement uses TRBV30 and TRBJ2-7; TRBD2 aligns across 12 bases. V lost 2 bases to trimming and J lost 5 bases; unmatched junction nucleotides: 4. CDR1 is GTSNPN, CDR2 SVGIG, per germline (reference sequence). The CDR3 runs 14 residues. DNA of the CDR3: TGTGCCTGGAGTATTCTAGCGGGAGGGGACGAGCAGTACTTC. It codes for CAWSILAGGDEQYF.

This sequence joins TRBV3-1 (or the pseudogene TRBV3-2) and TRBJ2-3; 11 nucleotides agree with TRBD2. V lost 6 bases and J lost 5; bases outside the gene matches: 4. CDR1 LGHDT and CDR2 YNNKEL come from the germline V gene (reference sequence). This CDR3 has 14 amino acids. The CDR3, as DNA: TGTGCCAGCAGGACTAGCGGGGAGGGAGATACGCAGTATTTT. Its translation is CASRTSGEGDTQYF.

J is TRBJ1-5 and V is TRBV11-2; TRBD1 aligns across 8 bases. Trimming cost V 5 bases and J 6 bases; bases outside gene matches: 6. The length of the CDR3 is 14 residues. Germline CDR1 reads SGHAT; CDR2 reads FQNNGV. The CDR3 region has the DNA TGTGCCAGCAGCCCTGGACAGGGCAGTCAGCCCCAGCATTTT. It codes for CASSPGQGSQPQHF.